The entry below gives a single T cell receptor (beta chain) sequence along with its context. Its antigen is currently unknown. This record belongs to a study of T cell responses to AZD1222 COVID-19 vaccine. Points from the study as a whole: AZD1222 recipients seropositive at baseline numbered only five to seven.

V lost 1 base and J lost 4; bases outside the gene matches: 10. The CDR3 loop spans 17 amino acids. The germline gives CDR1 LNHDA, CDR2 SQIVND (reference sequence). This table comes from immunoSEQ multiplex PCR, and its TCRdb copy is limited to in-frame clones, with some not included. The profile shows more than 80,000 clones, more than 75% of them singletons. The chain recombines TRBV19 with TRBJ1-5; 7 bases are a match to TRBD1. Sequencing was performed on peripheral blood, taken on day 0 of AZD1222 vaccination. The receptor comes from an adult in good health. CDR3 in DNA: TGTGCCAGTAGTATAGGCGGACAGGCCCTTCGGAATCAGCCCCAGCATTTT. It is translated as CASSIGGQALRNQPQHF.